This entry lists 29 T cell receptor beta chains sequenced from one sample in a study of a mutant IDH1 vaccine in newly diagnosed glioma (dated by TCRdb to the early 2020s). The label giving this sample's time point can be read as: week 11, during vaccination. A 20-mer mutant IDH1 peptide at 300 micrograms in Montanide made up each vaccine dose, which was injected subcutaneously together with topical imiquimod. The method behind the library was the immunoSEQ multiplex PCR assay. Held by TCRdb, this immuneACCESS table contains in-frame sequences only and omits some clones. Under half of the omission traces to an unresolved V gene where checked; the cause of the rest is unknown. The sample data list around 25,000 clones, and roughly 72% of these were observed just once. The ten top clones hold 9.5% to 11% of the sample. No antigens are known for them. Sequencing used peripheral blood mononuclear cells (PBMCs), obtained from a glioma patient whose treatment included an IDH1 peptide vaccine. All receptors derive from a man aged 18 to 30 with glioma. Some clones in this sample may be carry-over from other donors' samples.

This chain links TRBV19 with TRBJ1-2; TRBD1 matches 9 bases. Germline trimming cut 9 bases from V and 5 bases from J; bases unmatched to any gene: 4. The CDR3 length is 12 residues. The germline V gene encodes CDR1 LNHDA and CDR2 SQIVND (reference sequence). The CDR3 DNA is TGTGCCAGCAGGGACAGGGTTTATGGCTACACCTTC. This codes for CASRDRVYGYTF.

The rearrangement uses TRBV29-1 and TRBJ2-5; D ambiguous. Trimming cost V 7 bases and J 7 bases, with 16 bases left between them. This CDR3 contains 12 residues. Per the germline V gene, CDR1 is SQVTM and CDR2 is ANQGSEA. CDR3 nucleotide sequence: TGCAGCGGGGTCCCGAGATCGGGGACCCAGTACTTC. Translating gives CSGVPRSGTQYF. The complete variable domain, with remaining parts taken from reference TRBV29-1 and TRBJ2-5, reads SAVISQKPSRDICQRGTSLTIQCQVDSQVTMMFWYRQQPGQSLTLIATANQGSEATYESGFVIDKFPISRPNLTFSTLTVSNMSPEDSSIYLCSGVPRSGTQYFGPGTRLLVL.

In this sample, this clone is hyperexpanded. The rearrangement links TRBV4-3 to TRBJ1-2; TRBD1 is a possible D gene (5 bases). The CDR3 has 15 residues. V was trimmed by 2 bases and J by 7 bases, leaving 17 bases between them. CDR1 is LGHNA and CDR2 is YSLEER in the germline V gene. CDR3 in amino acids: CASSQSVGEPSGYTF. The DNA for the CDR3 is TGCGCCAGCAGCCAATCGGTAGGGGAACCGTCTGGCTACACCTTC.

The chain has TRBV4-2 and TRBJ2-2; D remains ambiguous. Looked up from germline, CDR1 is LGHNA and CDR2 is YNFKEQ. CDR3 length: 15 residues. Trimming left V 1 base short and J 2 bases short, with 8 bases between. The CDR3 DNA reads as TGTGCCAGCAGCCAAGTTTTAGTTAACACCGGGGAGCTGTTTTTT. Its protein product is CASSQVLVNTGELFF.

This chain links TRBV28 with TRBJ1-2; D possibly corresponds to TRBD1 (6 bases). Deletions cut 1 base from V and 4 bases from J, with 13 bases between. The CDR3 covers 15 residues. Per the germline V gene, CDR1 is MDHEN and CDR2 is SYDVKM. This chain's CDR3 is CASSLSGRGGYGYTF. As DNA, the CDR3 is TGTGCCAGCAGTTTATCTGGCAGGGGAGGCTATGGCTACACCTTC.

Only one count was recorded for this clone. The CDR3, as DNA: TGTGCCAGCAGTTACGTTTGGGGGAGGGCCGGGAATGAGCAGTTCTTC. Amino acid sequence: CASSYVWGRAGNEQFF. This chain links TRBV6-5 with TRBJ2-1, with 7 bases lining up with TRBD2. Germline V gene data show CDR1 as MNHEY and CDR2 as SVGAGI. The length of the CDR3 is 16 residues. V lost 2 bases, J lost 7 bases, and 11 bases stayed unmatched.

This rearrangement joins TRBV7-8 to TRBJ1-5, with 8 bases lining up with TRBD1. The CDR3 spans 15 residues. Germline-derived CDR1 and CDR2 are SGHVS and FQNEAQ. V gave up 3 bases and J gave up 4 bases; unmatched junction bases: 5. CDR3 residues: CASSFRTGINQPQHF. The CDR3 bases are TGTGCCAGCAGCTTCCGGACAGGGATAAATCAGCCCCAGCATTTT.

The chain links TRBV28 to TRBJ1-5; D not resolved. Germline-derived CDR1 and CDR2 are MDHEN and SYDVKM. CDR3 length: 15 residues. V shed 3 bases and J shed 0 bases, with 9 bases lying between them. CDR3 sequence reads: CASSFTVLSNQPQHF. CDR3 DNA sequence: TGTGCCAGCAGTTTCACAGTCCTTAGCAATCAGCCCCAGCATTTT.

The rearrangement links TRBV5-5 to TRBJ1-4; no firm D call. The germline V gene encodes CDR1 SGHKS and CDR2 YYEKEE (reference sequence). CDR3 length equals 14 residues. V was cut by 0 bases and J by 7 bases, with 10 bases left in between. The CDR3 sequence is CASSLGQWSEKLFF. The CDR3 nucleotides read TGTGCCAGCAGCTTGGGGCAGTGGAGTGAAAAACTGTTTTTT.

This rearrangement joins TRBV10-2 to TRBJ2-7; no reliable D call. Germline CDR1 reads WSHSY; CDR2 reads SAAADI. The V end was cut by 1 base, the J end by 7 bases, with 11 bases between. The CDR3 runs to 13 residues. The CDR3 DNA is TGCGCCAGCAGTGAGTATGTAACTGCTGAGCAGTACTTC. It specifies CASSEYVTAEQYF.

The chain has TRBV7-9 and TRBJ1-6; D perhaps matches TRBD1 (5 bases). V was trimmed by 0 bases and J by 5 bases, leaving 14 bases between them. Germline CDR1 reads SEHNR; CDR2 reads FQNEAQ (reference sequence). The CDR3 consists of 17 residues. The CDR3 region is CASSLAWPGHDNSPLHF. The CDR3 DNA sequence: TGTGCCAGCAGCTTAGCGTGGCCTGGACATGATAATTCACCCCTCCACTTT.

This clone was picked up one time. The chain uses TRBV6-1 and TRBJ2-7; 10 nucleotides match TRBD1. V lost 2 bases to trimming and J lost 5 bases; unmatched junction nucleotides: 3. This CDR3 is 14 amino acids long. Germline V CDR1 and CDR2: MNHNS, SASEGT. CDR3 amino acids: CASSEQTGGHEQYF. CDR3 in DNA: TGTGCCAGCAGTGAACAGACAGGGGGCCACGAGCAGTACTTC.

The chain links TRBV5-4 to TRBJ2-7; possibly TRBD1 for D (6 bases). This CDR3 comprises 16 residues. Trimming took 3 bases from V and 2 from J, leaving 18 bases between them. CDR1 and CDR2 from the germline V gene are SGHNT and YYREEE (reference sequence). The CDR3: CASSSMGAPLTYEQYF. CDR3 bases: TGTGCCAGCAGCTCGATGGGGGCACCCCTCACCTACGAGCAGTACTTC.

This chain uses TRBV10-3 with TRBJ1-5; no reliable D call. The ends were cut back, 0 bases at V and 4 bases at J, with 7 bases in the middle. Germline-derived CDR1 and CDR2 are ENHRY and SYGVKD. The CDR3 sequence is 14 residues long. For the CDR3, the DNA is TGTGCCATCAGTGAGTCGAGTCAGAATCAGCCCCAGCATTTT. It yields the protein CAISESSQNQPQHF.

This clone has only a few counts. The V and J genes are TRBV28 and TRBJ1-2, with unresolved D. The CDR3 runs 13 residues. Germline CDR1 reads MDHEN; CDR2 reads SYDVKM. V was pared by 2 bases and J by 4 bases, with 8 bases between. The CDR3 coding sequence is TGTGCCAGCAGTTTAACAGTCTCCTATGGCTACACCTTC. Protein: CASSLTVSYGYTF.

DNA for the CDR3: TGTGCCAGTACCAGATACGGGACAGGGGATTTCACCCTCCACTTT. Protein sequence: CASTRYGTGDFTLHF. The chain is built from TRBV19 and TRBJ1-6, with 10 bases that match TRBD1. Germline lookup yields CDR1 LNHDA and CDR2 SQIVND (reference sequence). V was clipped by 7 bases and J by 14 bases; unmatched bases: 14. The CDR3 is 15 amino acids.

The rearrangement links TRBV6-4 to TRBJ1-2; D not resolved. V was pared by 6 bases and J by 2 bases, with 19 bases between. Germline lookup yields CDR1 MRHNA and CDR2 SNTAGT. This CDR3 has 16 residues. This CDR3 is CASSPTEMGNNYGYTF. CDR3 nucleotides: TGTGCCAGCAGCCCCACGGAGATGGGCAACAACTATGGCTACACCTTC.

This clone is judged medium-sized. The chain links TRBV9 to TRBJ2-5; perhaps TRBD2 as D (6 bases). V lost 0 bases, J lost 5 bases, and 20 bases lay in between. This CDR3 comprises 17 residues. CDR1 and CDR2 (germline): SGDLS, YYNGEE. CDR3 DNA: TGTGCCAGCAGCGTAGGGGGGGACCCATTCCCGGGGGAGACCCAGTACTTC. As protein: CASSVGGDPFPGETQYF.

The J gene is TRBJ1-6, the V gene TRBV19, with 10 bases lining up with TRBD1. Germline V gene data show CDR1 as LNHDA and CDR2 as SQIVND (reference sequence). The CDR3 covers 16 residues. With 3 bases clipped from V and 8 bases from J, the junction kept 7 bases outside the gene matches. In DNA form, the CDR3 reads TGTGCCAGTAGTATTCTCCGGACAGGGGGGGATTCACCCCTCCACTTT. Its translation is CASSILRTGGDSPLHF.

V gene TRBV20-1 combines with J gene TRBJ2-5, with D unclear. The CDR3 spans 11 residues. Trimming stripped 3 bases from V and 5 bases from J, with 7 bases between. Germline-derived CDR1 and CDR2 are DFQATT and SNEGSKA (reference sequence). The CDR3 DNA sequence: TGCAGTGCTAGGTTGGGCGAGACCCAGTACTTC. This encodes CSARLGETQYF.

V is TRBV30 and J is TRBJ1-1; D remains ambiguous. Trimming cost V 0 bases and J 5 bases, with 4 bases left between them. The germline CDR1 and CDR2 sequences are GTSNPN and SVGIG (reference sequence). The length of the CDR3 is 11 residues. CDR3 amino acids: CAWSVKTEAFF. CDR3 DNA sequence: TGTGCCTGGAGTGTAAAGACTGAAGCTTTCTTT.

The chain links TRBV19 to TRBJ2-2; TRBD2 matches 12 bases. V shed 4 bases, J shed 0 bases, and the junction held 6 bases outside the gene matches. The CDR3 spans 18 residues. Germline assignment: CDR1 LNHDA and CDR2 SQIVND (reference sequence). The CDR3 region is CASSRQTSGGANTGELFF. The CDR3 coding sequence is TGTGCCAGTAGTAGACAGACTAGCGGGGGCGCGAACACCGGGGAGCTGTTTTTT.

The V and J genes are TRBV7-2 and TRBJ1-6; possibly TRBD1 for D (6 bases). The CDR3 extends over 16 amino acids. Germline lookup yields CDR1 SGHTA and CDR2 FQGNSA. V lost 1 base and J 10 bases, leaving 17 bases between the germline ends. CDR3 DNA sequence: TGTGCCAGCAGCTTAGGTCCGACAAGGGGGGGGTCACCCCTCCACTTT. As protein: CASSLGPTRGGSPLHF.

The gene calls are TRBV6-1 and TRBJ2-7, with 7 bases matching TRBD1. The germline gives CDR1 MNHNS, CDR2 SASEGT. V lost 5 bases, J lost 3 bases, and 7 bases stayed unmatched. The CDR3 is 14 residues long. The CDR3, as DNA: TGTGCCAGCAGTCCCCGGGACAGTCGCTACGAGCAGTACTTC. Translated: CASSPRDSRYEQYF.

This clone was seen just once. V gene TRBV7-9 combines with J gene TRBJ1-1; 8 nucleotides agree with TRBD1. V lost 3 bases, J lost 4 bases, and 7 bases stayed unmatched. The CDR3 has 15 amino acids. From germline, CDR1 is SEHNR and CDR2 FQNEAQ (reference sequence). The CDR3 nucleotides read TGTGCCAGCAGCTTCATCAGGGGGCAGGGCACTGAAGCTTTCTTT. It encodes CASSFIRGQGTEAFF.

V and J are TRBV11-2 and TRBJ2-5; 10 bases are a match to TRBD1. The CDR3 covers 14 residues. Germline CDR1 reads SGHAT; CDR2 reads FQNNGV. V was clipped by 6 bases and J by 11 bases; unmatched bases: 12. The CDR3 is CASRTGQGSEEQYF. CDR3 bases: TGTGCCAGCAGAACGGGACAGGGGAGTGAGGAGCAGTACTTC. Looking up the rest from reference TRBV11-2 and TRBJ2-5 gives the full variable domain: EAGVAQSPRYKIIEKRQSVAFWCNPISGHATLYWYQQILGQGPKLLIQFQNNGVVDDSQLPKDRFSAERLKGVDSTLKIQPAKLEDSAVYLCASRTGQGSEEQYFGPGTRLLVL.

The J gene is TRBJ1-1, the V gene TRBV7-9; no clear D gene. The CDR3 contains 13 residues. Looked up from germline, CDR1 is SEHNR and CDR2 is FQNEAQ (reference sequence). V was pared by 3 bases and J by 3 bases, with 8 bases between. The chain's CDR3 is CASSFVADTEAFF. For the CDR3, the DNA is TGTGCCAGCAGCTTCGTCGCGGACACTGAAGCTTTCTTT.

This clone was detected only a few times. The gene calls are TRBV19 and TRBJ2-1, with 7 bases matching TRBD1. The ends lost 4 bases at V and 0 bases at J; junction bases unmatched: 6. CDR1 is LNHDA, CDR2 SQIVND, per germline (reference sequence). This CDR3 contains 16 residues. CDR3 sequence: CASSTQGPNSYNEQFF. The CDR3 nucleotides read TGTGCCAGTAGTACACAGGGGCCGAACTCCTACAATGAGCAGTTCTTC.

This sequence joins TRBV4-3 and TRBJ2-2, with TRBD1 identical over 8 bases. V was clipped by 0 bases and J by 2 bases; unmatched bases: 8. The CDR3 extends over 18 amino acids. Germline CDR1 reads LGHNA; CDR2 reads YSLEER. CDR3 region: CASSQDMGQDLNTGELFF. CDR3 in DNA: TGCGCCAGCAGCCAAGATATGGGACAGGATTTAAACACCGGGGAGCTGTTTTTT.